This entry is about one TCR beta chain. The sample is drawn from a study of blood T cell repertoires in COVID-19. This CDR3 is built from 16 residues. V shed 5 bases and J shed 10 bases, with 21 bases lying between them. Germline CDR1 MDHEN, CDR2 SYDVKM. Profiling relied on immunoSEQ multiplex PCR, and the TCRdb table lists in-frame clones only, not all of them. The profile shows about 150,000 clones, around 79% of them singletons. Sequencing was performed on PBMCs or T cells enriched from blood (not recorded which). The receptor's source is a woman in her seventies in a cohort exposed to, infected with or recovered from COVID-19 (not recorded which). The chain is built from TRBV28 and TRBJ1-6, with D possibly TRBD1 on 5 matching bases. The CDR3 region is CASSGKYGGFGSPLHF. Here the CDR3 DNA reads TGTGCCAGCAGTGGAAAATACGGGGGGTTTGGGTCACCCCTCCACTTT.